One T cell receptor (beta chain) is described in this entry. Its antigen is unknown. This sample was included in a study of vaccination effects on CD4 cells after COVID-19. Study-level information: Ahead of sequencing, the ViraFEST assay grew antigen-specific CD4+ T cells using viral peptide pools. Roughly 1.8 million PBMC per well received approximately 10 IU/ml IL-2 and around 9.8 ug/ml peptides in culture. Points from the study as a whole: Within healthy vaccinees, only 1 of 255 vaccine-induced clones displayed cross-reactivity with common cold coronaviruses.

This CDR3 spans 15 amino acids. V was shortened by 5 bases and J by 5 bases, with 18 bases between the two germline ends. CDR1 and CDR2 (germline): SGHAT, FQNNGV. TCRdb keeps only in-frame clones here, not all; method: immunoSEQ multiplex PCR. Among around 27,000 clones listed, less than 75% were seen once. Isolating CD4+ T cells followed roughly ten days of culture. The origin of this receptor is a human donor who received a COVID-19 vaccine. Material: CD4+ T cells from PBMCs cultured without peptide, obtained before COVID-19 vaccination. This sequence joins TRBV11-2 and TRBJ2-5; D uncertain. The CDR3 reads CASSLHESRSETQYF. CDR3 bases: TGTGCCAGCAGCCTACACGAGTCACGGTCGGAGACCCAGTACTTC. The full variable domain, completed using reference TRBV11-2 and TRBJ2-5, is EAGVAQSPRYKIIEKRQSVAFWCNPISGHATLYWYQQILGQGPKLLIQFQNNGVVDDSQLPKDRFSAERLKGVDSTLKIQPAKLEDSAVYLCASSLHESRSETQYFGPGTRLLVL.